The clone carrying this T cell receptor beta chain showed up just a few times. For the second PCR, which ran for about 6 to 12 cycles, a sample-barcoded 5' primer and a J-beta primer mix were used. TCRdb processed the 5' RACE reads anew with MiXCR; each CDR3 protein has one entry. The sample lists 850,000 to 1,000,000 distinct CDR3 sequences; roughly half were seen once. The data originate from a study of blood T cells in healthy people across ages. This CDR3 contains 13 residues. Germline-derived CDR1 and CDR2 are SGHTA and FQGNSA. V dropped 3 bases and J dropped 3 bases, with 9 bases sitting between them. The extraction recovered at least 5.5 micrograms of total RNA per sample.

The TCR sequence derives from a woman in her sixties in good health. This rearrangement joins TRBV7-2 to TRBJ2-7; TRBD2 is a possible D gene (5 bases). The specimen sequenced was blood. The CDR3 reads CASSFGGHYEQYF. The CDR3 coding sequence is TGTGCCAGCAGCTTCGGCGGGCACTACGAGCAGTACTTC.